Reported below is one T cell receptor beta chain. Its antigen is unknown. This sample stems from a study of T cell repertoires in cytomegalovirus infection. Study details: Matching HLA type and CMV infection were both indicated by public TCR beta signatures. Findings of the study overall: Clonotype analysis showed dominance of the ex vivo response by HLA-C-restricted CMV-specific TCR beta clonotypes.

The ends lost 1 base at V and 2 bases at J; junction bases unmatched: 8. CDR3 size: 17 residues. Germline V gene data show CDR1 as MGHDK and CDR2 as SYGVNS. TCRdb re-analysed the reads in MiXCR, keeping a single row per CDR3 protein. The table includes roughly 990,000 distinct CDR3 sequences, 25% to 40% detected once. This specimen consisted of cultured CD8+ T cells from PBMCs, obtained from culture after CMV antigen stimulation. The sequence was obtained from a human donor in good health (CMV status not recorded). Some clones in this sample may be carry-over from other donors' samples. The chain is built from TRBV25-1 and TRBJ2-5; 9 bases map to TRBD1. CDR3: CASSEWETGGFQETQYF. As DNA, the CDR3 is TGTGCCAGCAGTGAATGGGAGACAGGGGGTTTTCAAGAGACCCAGTACTTC.